The entry below describes one T cell receptor (beta chain). Its antigen is not known. Germline trimming cut 4 bases from V and 14 bases from J; bases unmatched to any gene: 12. The germline CDR1 and CDR2 sequences are SGDLS and YYNGEE. This CDR3 region has 13 residues. Generated by immunoSEQ multiplex PCR, the TCRdb table keeps only in-frame clones and is missing some. The sample lists some 100,000 clones; approximately 84% were seen once. These data come from a study of T cell responses to AZD1222 COVID-19 vaccine. Points from the study as a whole: The donor cohort was predominantly white British with a female majority, and clonal diversity may have been underestimated.

Sequencing was performed on peripheral blood, taken on day 0 of AZD1222 vaccination. The clonotype was recovered from an adult in good health. The V and J genes are TRBV9 and TRBJ2-1; 7 nucleotides agree with TRBD1. This CDR3 reads CASSPGTRGYKFF. The CDR3 coding sequence is TGTGCCAGCAGCCCCGGGACCAGGGGGTATAAGTTCTTC.